The text below deals with one T cell receptor beta chain. Its antigen is not known. This CDR3 is built from 16 residues. From germline, CDR1 is MNHNY and CDR2 SVGAGI (reference sequence). V lost 6 bases to trimming and J lost 2 bases, with 19 bases between them. The record originates from a study of OX40 agonist ivuxolimab in advanced cancers. Study overall: Of the participants, approximately 44% had some prior anti-PD-1, anti-PD-L1 or anti-CTLA-4 therapy, which was allowed. Study-level points and caveats: Mean expanded clone counts were higher in CD8+ than CD4+ T cells. Among some nonresponders, normalized T-cell clonal expansion was also low.

Exclusion of a patient followed from autoimmune disease history or systemic immunosuppression. Profiling relied on immunoSEQ multiplex PCR, and the TCRdb table lists in-frame clones only, not all of them. The sample yields 55,000 to 80,000 clones, more than 75% seen once. The TCR originated in an adult with an advanced solid tumor such as melanoma, head and neck, liver or kidney cancer. The chain carries TRBV6-6 and TRBJ2-5, with D possibly TRBD2 on 7 matching bases. Sequencing used CD4+ or CD8+ T cells sorted from blood, obtained in a trial of the OX40 agonist ivuxolimab. The CDR3 coding sequence is TGTGCCAGCAGGCGACGTCGGGGGGCGCGGCAAGAGACCCAGTACTTC. The encoded protein is CASRRRRGARQETQYF.